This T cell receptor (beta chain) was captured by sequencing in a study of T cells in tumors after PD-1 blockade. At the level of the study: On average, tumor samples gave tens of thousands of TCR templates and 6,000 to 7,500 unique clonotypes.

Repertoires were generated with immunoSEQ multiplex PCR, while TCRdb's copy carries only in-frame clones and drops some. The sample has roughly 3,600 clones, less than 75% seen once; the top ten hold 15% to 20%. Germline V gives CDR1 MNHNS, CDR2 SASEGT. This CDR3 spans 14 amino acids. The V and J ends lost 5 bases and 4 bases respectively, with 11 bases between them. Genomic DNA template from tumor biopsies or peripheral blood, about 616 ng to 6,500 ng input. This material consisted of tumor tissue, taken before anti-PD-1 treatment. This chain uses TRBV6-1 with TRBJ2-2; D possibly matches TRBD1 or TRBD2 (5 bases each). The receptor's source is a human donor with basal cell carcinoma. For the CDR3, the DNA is TGTGCCAGCAGTTTTTCAGGGAGCACCGGGGAGCTGTTTTTT. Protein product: CASSFSGSTGELFF.